Presented here are 17 T cell receptor beta chains from one specimen sequenced in a study of T cell repertoires in cytomegalovirus infection. For these TCRs, the target antigens are not known. Each CDR3 protein is one row after TCRdb ran MiXCR on the reads. The sample lists about 770,000 distinct CDR3 sequences; approximately 32% were seen once. The material sequenced was cultured CD8+ T cells from PBMCs, taken from culture after CMV antigen stimulation. The source of these receptors is a human donor in good health (CMV status not recorded). Some clones in this sample may be carry-over from other donors' samples.

This clonotype was seen ten or more times. This chain joins TRBV12-3 or TRBV12-4 and TRBJ2-7; the D call may be TRBD1 or TRBD2 (5 bases each). The CDR3 runs 13 residues. The V end lost 0 bases, the J end lost 5 bases, and 8 bases lay between the germline ends. CDR3 coding DNA: TGTGCCAGCAGTTTAGCCGGGACGGACGAGCAGTACGTC. It codes for CASSLAGTDEQYV.

This clonotype came up many times. The chain combines TRBV5-6 with TRBJ2-1; D may be TRBD1 (5 bases). V was clipped by 1 base and J by 9 bases, with 5 bases between them. The CDR3 is 11 residues long. CDR1 is SGHDT, CDR2 YYEEEE, per germline. The CDR3 loop reads CASSLRGEQFF. In DNA, the CDR3 is TGTGCCAGCAGCTTGAGGGGTGAGCAGTTCTTC.

This clonotype has only a few counts. This chain links TRBV5-5 with TRBJ1-2; no clear D. The V gene lost 0 bases and the J gene lost 4 bases, with 10 bases spanning the gap. Germline V gene data show CDR1 as SGHKS and CDR2 as YYEKEE (reference sequence). The CDR3 loop spans 14 amino acids. CDR3 protein: CASSLDLGFYGYTF. DNA of the CDR3: TGTGCCAGCAGCTTGGATCTGGGATTCTATGGCTACACCTTC. Full variable domain (rest looked up from reference TRBV5-5 and TRBJ1-2): DAGVTQSPTHLIKTRGQQVTLRCSPISGHKSVSWYQQVLGQGPQFIFQYYEKEERGRGNFPDRFSARQFPNYSSELNVNALLLGDSALYLCASSLDLGFYGYTFGSGTRLTVV.

In its sample, this clonotype was seen a few times. J is TRBJ1-5 and V is TRBV28; D is unresolved. The germline V gene has CDR1 MDHEN and CDR2 SYDVKM. V lost 2 bases, J lost 5 bases, and 19 bases lay in between. The CDR3 runs 17 residues. CDR3: CASSLPGNPGGDQPQHF. CDR3 nucleotide sequence: TGTGCCAGCAGTTTACCTGGAAATCCCGGAGGCGATCAGCCCCAGCATTTT.

This chain uses TRBV19 with TRBJ1-1, with D possibly being TRBD1 (6 bases). V was pared by 5 bases and J by 2 bases, with 21 bases between. Germline V gene sequence: CDR1 LNHDA, CDR2 SQIVND (reference sequence). CDR3 length equals 17 residues. CDR3 sequence: CASSVAYLRTDNTEAFF. In DNA form, the CDR3 reads TGTGCCAGTAGTGTGGCGTACCTCCGGACAGACAACACTGAAGCTTTCTTT.

This clonotype was recorded many times. This chain links TRBV7-8 with TRBJ1-4; D gene ambiguous. This CDR3 contains 15 residues. The V gene's germline CDR1 is SGHVS and CDR2 FQNEAQ. The V end was cut by 1 base, the J end by 4 bases, with 10 bases between. The CDR3 spells CASSLERALNEKLFF. CDR3 coding DNA: TGTGCCAGCAGCTTAGAGAGGGCCCTTAATGAAAAACTGTTTTTT. The full variable domain, rest sourced from reference TRBV7-8 and TRBJ1-4, is GAGVSQSPRYKVAKRGQDVALRCDPISGHVSLFWYQQALGQGPEFLTYFQNEAQLDKSGLPSDRFFAERPEGSVSTLKIQRTQQEDSAVYLCASSLERALNEKLFFGSGTQLSVL.

This clonotype has just a few counts. This chain links TRBV6-1 with TRBJ2-1; maybe TRBD1 (6 bases). Looked up from germline, CDR1 is MNHNS and CDR2 is SASEGT. The ends were cut back, 5 bases at V and 1 base at J, with 18 bases in the middle. There are 17 residues in the CDR3. The CDR3 is CASSPRVGARSYNEQFF. The CDR3 region has the DNA TGTGCCAGCAGTCCCCGTGTGGGGGCTCGGTCCTACAATGAGCAGTTCTTC.

V usage is TRBV14 and J usage is TRBJ2-1, with D hard to call. The CDR3 totals 16 residues. Looked up from germline, CDR1 is SGHDN and CDR2 is FVKESK. The V and J ends lost 3 bases and 8 bases respectively, with 20 bases between them. As DNA, the CDR3 is TGTGCCAGCAGCCAGGGATTATACCAACTTGTCGATGAGCAGTTCTTC. This translates into CASSQGLYQLVDEQFF.

The rearrangement uses TRBV12-3 or TRBV12-4 and TRBJ1-5, with 7 nucleotides matching TRBD1. The CDR3 covers 14 residues. Germline trimming cut 6 bases from V and 6 bases from J; bases unmatched to any gene: 8. The CDR3 protein is CASRQDRSVQPQHF. CDR3 bases: TGTGCCAGCAGACAGGACAGGTCTGTTCAGCCCCAGCATTTT.

The chain is built from TRBV25-1 and TRBJ1-5, with D unclear. Between the trimmed V and J ends, which lost 7 bases and 4 bases, there was a span of 11 bases. The CDR3 has 13 residues. CDR1 and CDR2 (germline): MGHDK, SYGVNS. The chain's CDR3 is CASKGGVNQPQHF. For the CDR3, the DNA is TGTGCCAGCAAGGGTGGGGTGAATCAGCCCCAGCATTTT.

The chain links TRBV5-6 to TRBJ2-3; D may match TRBD1 or TRBD2 (6 bases each). CDR1 and CDR2 (germline): SGHDT, YYEEEE. With 7 bases removed from V and 1 base from J, the gap between germline ends came to 13 bases. The CDR3 loop spans 14 amino acids. Written as DNA, the CDR3 is TGTGCCAGCGGGGGGCCCAGTGGCACAGATACGCAGTATTTT. Translation gives CASGGPSGTDTQYF.

This clonotype was seen a handful of times. The J gene is TRBJ2-1, the V gene TRBV20-1, with 8 bases fitting TRBD2. This CDR3 has 16 amino acids. The germline V gene encodes CDR1 DFQATT and CDR2 SNEGSKA (reference sequence). V dropped 3 bases and J dropped 0; count of bases not matched to a gene: 7. CDR3 bases: TGCAGTGCTAGCCTTTTCGGGGGGGACTCCTACAATGAGCAGTTCTTC. Its protein is CSASLFGGDSYNEQFF.

This clonotype was counted many times. The rearrangement joins TRBV7-9 to TRBJ2-3; tentatively, D is TRBD2 (5 bases). V gave up 2 bases and J gave up 2 bases, with 8 bases separating them. Germline CDR1 reads SEHNR; CDR2 reads FQNEAQ (reference sequence). CDR3 length: 14 amino acids. CDR3 nucleotides: TGTGCCAGCAGCTTACCGGGGTACACAGATACGCAGTATTTT. Protein sequence: CASSLPGYTDTQYF.

This clonotype was counted many times. V and J are TRBV7-6 and TRBJ2-3; 10 bases are shared with TRBD2. V lost 4 bases to trimming and J lost 0 bases; unmatched junction nucleotides: 13. Germline CDR1 SGHVS, CDR2 FNYEAQ. The CDR3 covers 19 residues. CDR3 DNA: TGTGCCAGCAGCTCCTCCTTAGCGGGGGGTGGTCCTAGCACAGATACGCAGTATTTT. Translation gives CASSSSLAGGGPSTDTQYF.

This clonotype was counted only a few times. The chain uses TRBV6-6 and TRBJ2-7, with 9 nucleotides matching TRBD2. The CDR3 is 12 amino acids. CDR1 is MNHNY and CDR2 is SVGAGI in the germline V gene (reference sequence). Trimming removed 11 bases from V and 2 bases from J; junction bases left unmatched: 4. The CDR3 DNA reads as TGTGCCTCGGCGGGGGGGGCCTACGAGCAGTACTTC. It encodes CASAGGAYEQYF.

The chain is built from TRBV28 and TRBJ2-3; TRBD2 matches 14 bases. Germline loops: CDR1 MDHEN, CDR2 SYDVKM. This CDR3 has 17 amino acids. Trimming at V came to 3 bases and at J to 3 bases, leaving 5 bases not matched to a gene. The CDR3 DNA sequence: TGTGCCAGCAGTTTGACTAGCGGGGGGGCAGAAACAGATACGCAGTATTTT. It translates to CASSLTSGGAETDTQYF.

This clonotype was detected a few times. This chain joins TRBV12-3 or TRBV12-4 and TRBJ1-2, with 9 nucleotides matching TRBD1. The V and J ends lost 5 bases and 5 bases, in that order; junction bases with no gene match: 9. CDR3 length: 15 amino acids. CDR3 amino acids: CASSPGDRAFYGYTF. The CDR3 DNA is TGTGCCAGCAGTCCCGGGGACAGGGCCTTTTATGGCTACACCTTC.